This record concerns one TCR beta chain sequence. Germline lookup yields CDR1 MGHRA and CDR2 YSYEKL. The CDR3 runs to 16 residues. The V segment lost 0 bases and the J segment 4 bases; nucleotides outside the gene matches: 7. The PCR ran on 60 Vbeta and 13 Jbeta primers. Sequencing used immunoSEQ multiplex PCR; TCRdb keeps in-frame clones, though not all of them. Of around 120,000 clones in the sample, around 80% are singletons; the top ten hold about 3%. This entry is derived from a study of cytomegalovirus exposure and HLA in healthy donors. The sequence came from a woman between 40 and 50 years old in good health and CMV-seropositive. The sample taken for sequencing was PBMCs. The chain links TRBV4-1 to TRBJ2-7, with 9 bases identical to TRBD1. CDR3 sequence reads: CASSQDRGQGVYEQYF. The CDR3 nucleotides are TGCGCCAGCAGCCAAGATCGGGGACAGGGCGTATACGAGCAGTACTTC.